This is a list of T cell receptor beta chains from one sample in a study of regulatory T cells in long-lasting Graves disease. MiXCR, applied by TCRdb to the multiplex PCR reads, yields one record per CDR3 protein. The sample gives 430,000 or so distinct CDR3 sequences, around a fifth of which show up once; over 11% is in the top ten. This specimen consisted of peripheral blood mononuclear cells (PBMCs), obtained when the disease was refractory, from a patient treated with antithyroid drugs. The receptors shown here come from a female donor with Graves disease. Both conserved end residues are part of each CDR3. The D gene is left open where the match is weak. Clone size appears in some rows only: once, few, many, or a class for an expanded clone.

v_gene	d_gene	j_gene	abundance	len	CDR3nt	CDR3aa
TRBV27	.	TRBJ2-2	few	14	TGTGCCAGCACTTTCATTCCAGGTACCGGGGAGCTGTTTTTT	CASTFIPGTGELFF
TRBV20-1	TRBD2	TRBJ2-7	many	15	TGCAGTGCTAGGGGGGAGGGTTTTATCTCCTACGAGCAGTACTTC	CSARGEGFISYEQYF
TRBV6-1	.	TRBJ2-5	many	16	TGTGCCAGCACTGCAGGTCGGGGGGCCGACGGGGAGACCCAGTACTTC	CASTAGRGADGETQYF
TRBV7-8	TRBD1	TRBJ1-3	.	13	TGTGCCAGCAGCGAGGACAGGGGAAACACCATATATTTT	CASSEDRGNTIYF
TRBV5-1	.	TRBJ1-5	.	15	TGCGCCAGCAGCTTGGAGGGGCAGAGCAATCAGCCCCAGCATTTT	CASSLEGQSNQPQHF
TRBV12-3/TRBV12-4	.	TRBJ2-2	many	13	TGTGCCAGCAGTTGGGGGGAGTCCGGGGAGCTGTTTTTT	CASSWGESGELFF
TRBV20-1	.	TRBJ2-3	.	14	TGCAGTGCTAGTTTAGCGCTGCGCACAGATACGCAGTATTTT	CSASLALRTDTQYF
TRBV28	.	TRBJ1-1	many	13	TGTGCCAGCAGCTTGGAGACAGACACTGAAGCTTTCTTT	CASSLETDTEAFF
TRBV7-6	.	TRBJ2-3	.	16	TGTGCCAGCAGCTTAGGGGGCGGAATTCCAGGAGATACGCAGTATTTT	CASSLGGGIPGDTQYF
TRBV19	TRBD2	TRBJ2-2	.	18	TGTGCCAGTAGTATACGACTAGCGGGAGGATCGAACACCGGGGAGCTGTTTTTT	CASSIRLAGGSNTGELFF
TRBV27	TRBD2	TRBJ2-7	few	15	TGTGCCAGCAGTTTGGGGGACTATCGGTCCTACGAGCAGTACTTC	CASSLGDYRSYEQYF
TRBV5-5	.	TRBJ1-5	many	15	TGTGCCAGCAGCTTGGCTTGGGGCGGCAATCAGCCCCAGCATTTT	CASSLAWGGNQPQHF
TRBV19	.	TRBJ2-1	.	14	TGTGCCAGTAGTATAGGGTTCTCCTACAATGAGCAGTTCTTC	CASSIGFSYNEQFF
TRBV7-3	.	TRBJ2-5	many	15	TGTGCCAGCAGCCCTGGACAGGGAGGGTCAGAGACCCAGTACTTC	CASSPGQGGSETQYF
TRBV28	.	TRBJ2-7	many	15	TGTGCCAGCACCACCGCAGGGACCGGCTCCTACGAGCAGTACTTC	CASTTAGTGSYEQYF
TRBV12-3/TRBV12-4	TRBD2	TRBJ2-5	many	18	TGTGCCAGCAGCCACGGCGTGGTACTAGCGGGAGACGGAGAGACCCAGTACTTC	CASSHGVVLAGDGETQYF
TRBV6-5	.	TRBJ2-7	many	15	TGTGCCAGCAGTTACTCGGGGACCAGATCCCACGAGCAGTACTTC	CASSYSGTRSHEQYF
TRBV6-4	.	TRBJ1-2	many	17	TGTGCCAGCAGTGTTGAGCCCCGTTCCGGCGGAGGCTATGGCTACACCTTC	CASSVEPRSGGGYGYTF
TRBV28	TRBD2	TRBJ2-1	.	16	TGTGCCAGCAGTCGATCAGGGACTAGCGGTAACAATGAGCAGTTCTTC	CASSRSGTSGNNEQFF
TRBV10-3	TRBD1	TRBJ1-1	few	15	TGTGCCATCAAAGGGAGGGGGCAGGGCGACACTGAAGCTTTCTTT	CAIKGRGQGDTEAFF
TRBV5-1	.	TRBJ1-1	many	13	TGCGCCAGCAGCTTGCACGTGAACACTGAAGCTTTCTTT	CASSLHVNTEAFF
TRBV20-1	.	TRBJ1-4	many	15	TGCAGTGCTAGAGCAGACTGGCCAACTAATGAAAAACTGTTTTTT	CSARADWPTNEKLFF
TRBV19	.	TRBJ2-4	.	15	TGTGCCAGTAGTTTCCGGGACGGGAACTATCAGATTCAGTACTTC	CASSFRDGNYQIQYF
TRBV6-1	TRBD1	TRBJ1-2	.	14	TGTGCCAGCAAAGACAGGGAGAGGGCCTATGGCTACACCTTC	CASKDRERAYGYTF
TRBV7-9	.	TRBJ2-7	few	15	TGTGCCAGCAGCATCCACAGGGCAACTAACTACGAGCAGTACTTC	CASSIHRATNYEQYF
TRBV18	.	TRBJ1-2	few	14	TGTGCCAGCTCACCTACAGAACAAGACTATGGCTACACCTTC	CASSPTEQDYGYTF
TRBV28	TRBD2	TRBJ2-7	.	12	TGTGCCTCGCGGGAGGCTGGCTACGAGCAGTACTTC	CASREAGYEQYF
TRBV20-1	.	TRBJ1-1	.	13	TGCAGTGCTAGAGACTTCCAGAACACTGAAGCTTTCTTT	CSARDFQNTEAFF
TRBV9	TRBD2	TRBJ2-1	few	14	TGTGCCAGCAGCGGGGTAGCGGGAGGGAATGAGCAGTTCTTC	CASSGVAGGNEQFF
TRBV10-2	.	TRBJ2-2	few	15	TGCGCCAGCAAGCGGGGGACAGGGAACACCGGGGAGCTGTTTTTT	CASKRGTGNTGELFF
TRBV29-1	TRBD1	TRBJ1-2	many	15	TGCAGCGTTGGAGAGGACAGGGCGGGGACCTATGGCTACACCTTC	CSVGEDRAGTYGYTF
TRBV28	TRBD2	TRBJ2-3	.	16	TGTGCCAGCTCACTGACTAGCGGGAGGCAAAAAGATACGCAGTATTTT	CASSLTSGRQKDTQYF
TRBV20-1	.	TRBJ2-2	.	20	TGCAGTGCTAGGGGGACAGGGGGGGACAGGCTAGCGGGAGGAAACGGGGAGCTGTTTTTT	CSARGTGGDRLAGGNGELFF
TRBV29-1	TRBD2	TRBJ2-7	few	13	TGCAGCGCTGGAATTGAGGCGGGAGCGGAACAGTACTTC	CSAGIEAGAEQYF
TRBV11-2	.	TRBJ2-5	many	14	TGTGCCAGCAGCTCCCGACAGCCCCAAGAGACCCAGTACTTC	CASSSRQPQETQYF
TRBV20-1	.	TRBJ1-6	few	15	TGCAGTGCTACCGTCACGGGGGGGGATAGTTCACCCCTCCACTTT	CSATVTGGDSSPLHF
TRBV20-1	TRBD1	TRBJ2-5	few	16	TGCAGTGCTAGAAGCCAAGACCGACAGGGATGGGAGACCCAGTACTTC	CSARSQDRQGWETQYF
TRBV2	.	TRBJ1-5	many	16	TGTGCCAGCAGTCCCTCGGGGCAGGGAAGGAATCAGCCCCAGCATTTT	CASSPSGQGRNQPQHF
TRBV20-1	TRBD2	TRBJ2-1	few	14	TGCAGTGCTAGAAGACTAGCGGGACACAATGAGCAGTTCTTC	CSARRLAGHNEQFF
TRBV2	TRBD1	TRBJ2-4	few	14	TGTGCCAGCAGCCGGGGACAGGGCTCGGACATTCAGTACTTC	CASSRGQGSDIQYF
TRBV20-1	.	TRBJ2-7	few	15	TGCAGTGCTAGATTTGACAGCCTACTCCCTTACGAGCAGTACTTC	CSARFDSLLPYEQYF
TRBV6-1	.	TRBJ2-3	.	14	TGTGCCAGCATACTGACGGCTAGCACAGATACGCAGTATTTT	CASILTASTDTQYF
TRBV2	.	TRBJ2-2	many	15	TGTGCCAGCAAGCGGGCGCGGGAGAACACCGGGGAGCTGTTTTTT	CASKRARENTGELFF
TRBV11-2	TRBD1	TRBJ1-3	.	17	TGTGCCAGCAGCTCCTTAACCGGGACAGGGCATGGAAACACCATATATTTT	CASSSLTGTGHGNTIYF
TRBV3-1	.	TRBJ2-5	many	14	TGTGCCAGCAGGCATTTGACATCCCCAGAGACCCAGTACTTC	CASRHLTSPETQYF
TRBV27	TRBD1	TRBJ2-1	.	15	TGTGCCAGCAGTTACACGACAGGGTTCTACAATGAGCAGTTCTTC	CASSYTTGFYNEQFF
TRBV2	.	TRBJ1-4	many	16	TGTGCCAGCAGTGAGCAGGGGCGAGTAACTAATGAAAAACTGTTTTTT	CASSEQGRVTNEKLFF
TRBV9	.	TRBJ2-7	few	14	TGTGCCAGCAGCCCGACCGCGGGCCCTTCCGAGCAGTACTTC	CASSPTAGPSEQYF
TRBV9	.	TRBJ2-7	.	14	TGTGCCAGCAGCGGAGGATCCCCGGGGTACGAGCAGTACTTC	CASSGGSPGYEQYF
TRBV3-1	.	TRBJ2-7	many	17	TGTGCCAGCAGCCACAGAGACGGGACGGAGAACCCCTACGAGCAGTACTTC	CASSHRDGTENPYEQYF
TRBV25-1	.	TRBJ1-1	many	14	TGTGCCAGCAGTCCCCCGGGCGGGTACACTGAAGCTTTCTTT	CASSPPGGYTEAFF
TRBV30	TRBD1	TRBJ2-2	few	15	TGTGCCTGGACTGCGTTCAGGGGGCATCCCGGGGAGCTGTTTTTT	CAWTAFRGHPGELFF
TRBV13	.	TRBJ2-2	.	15	TGTGCCAGCAGCATAAAGACGGTGAACACCGGGGAGCTGTTTTTT	CASSIKTVNTGELFF
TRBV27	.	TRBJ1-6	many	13	TGTGCCAGCAGTTCTTTCGATAATTCACCCCTCCACTTT	CASSSFDNSPLHF
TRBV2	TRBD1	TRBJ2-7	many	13	TGTGCCTCAGCGGGGACAGGGACCTACGAGCAGTACTTC	CASAGTGTYEQYF
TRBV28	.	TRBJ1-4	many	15	TGTGCCAGCAGTTTATCTGCGGGGGGACGGGAAAAACTGTTTTTT	CASSLSAGGREKLFF